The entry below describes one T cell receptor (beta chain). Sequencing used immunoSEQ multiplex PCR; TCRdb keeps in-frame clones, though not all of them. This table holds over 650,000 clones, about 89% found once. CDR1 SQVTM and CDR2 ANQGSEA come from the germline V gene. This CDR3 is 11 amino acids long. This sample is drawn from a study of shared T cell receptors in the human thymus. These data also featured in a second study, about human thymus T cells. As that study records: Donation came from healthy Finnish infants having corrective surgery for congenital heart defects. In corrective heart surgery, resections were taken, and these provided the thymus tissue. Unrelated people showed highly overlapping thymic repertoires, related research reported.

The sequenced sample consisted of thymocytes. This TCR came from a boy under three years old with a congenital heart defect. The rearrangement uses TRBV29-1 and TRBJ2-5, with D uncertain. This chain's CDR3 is CIGQTTETQYF. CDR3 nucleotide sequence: TGCATTGGGCAGACCACGGAGACCCAGTACTTC. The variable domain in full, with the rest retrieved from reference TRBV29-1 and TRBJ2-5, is SAVISQKPSRDICQRGTSLTIQCQVDSQVTMMFWYRQQPGQSLTLIATANQGSEATYESGFVIDKFPISRPNLTFSTLTVSNMSPEDSSIYLCIGQTTETQYFGPGTRLLVL.